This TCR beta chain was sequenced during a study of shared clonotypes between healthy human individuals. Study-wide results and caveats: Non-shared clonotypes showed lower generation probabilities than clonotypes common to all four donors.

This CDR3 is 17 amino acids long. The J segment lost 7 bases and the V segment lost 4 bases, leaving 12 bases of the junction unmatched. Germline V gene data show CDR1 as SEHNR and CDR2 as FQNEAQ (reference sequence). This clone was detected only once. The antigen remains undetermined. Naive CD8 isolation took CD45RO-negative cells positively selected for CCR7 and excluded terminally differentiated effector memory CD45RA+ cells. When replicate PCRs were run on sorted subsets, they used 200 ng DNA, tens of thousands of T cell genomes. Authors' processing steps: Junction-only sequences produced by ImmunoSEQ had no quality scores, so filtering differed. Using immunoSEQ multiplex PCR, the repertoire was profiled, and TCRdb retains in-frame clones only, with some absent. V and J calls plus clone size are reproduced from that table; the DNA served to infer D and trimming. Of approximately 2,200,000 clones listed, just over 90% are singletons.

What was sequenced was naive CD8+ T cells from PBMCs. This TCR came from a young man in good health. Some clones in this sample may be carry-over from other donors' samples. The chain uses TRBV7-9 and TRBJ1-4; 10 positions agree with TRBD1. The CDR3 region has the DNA TGTGCCAGCAGCTCCCAACTCGACAGGGGGCCTGGTGAAAAACTGTTTTTT. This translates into CASSSQLDRGPGEKLFF.